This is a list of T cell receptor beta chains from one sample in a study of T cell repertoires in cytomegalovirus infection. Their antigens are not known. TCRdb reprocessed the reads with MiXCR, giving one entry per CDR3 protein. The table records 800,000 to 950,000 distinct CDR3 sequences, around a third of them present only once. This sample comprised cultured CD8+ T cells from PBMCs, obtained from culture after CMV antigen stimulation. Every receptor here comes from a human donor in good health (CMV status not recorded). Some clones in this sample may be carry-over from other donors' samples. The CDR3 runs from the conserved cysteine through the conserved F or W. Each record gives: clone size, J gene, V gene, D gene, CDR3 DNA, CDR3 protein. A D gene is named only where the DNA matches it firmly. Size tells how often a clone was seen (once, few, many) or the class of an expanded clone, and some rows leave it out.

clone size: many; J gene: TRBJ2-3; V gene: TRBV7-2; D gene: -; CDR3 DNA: TGTGCCAGCAGCTTAGGGGGGCGGTACACAGATACGCAGTATTTT; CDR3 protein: CASSLGGRYTDTQYF
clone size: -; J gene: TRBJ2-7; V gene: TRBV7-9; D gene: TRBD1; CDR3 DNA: TGTGCCAGCAGCGAAACAGGGGAGTACGAGCAGTACTTC; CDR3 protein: CASSETGEYEQYF
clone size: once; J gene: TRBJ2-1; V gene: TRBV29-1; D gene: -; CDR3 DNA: TGCAGCGCCTCCCCCAATGAGCAGTTCTTC; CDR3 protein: CSASPNEQFF
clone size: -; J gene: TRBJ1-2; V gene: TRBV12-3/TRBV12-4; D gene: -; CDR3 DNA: TGTGCCAGCAGTTTAGCGCAGCTCGACCACCCCTATGGCTACACCTTC; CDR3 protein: CASSLAQLDHPYGYTF
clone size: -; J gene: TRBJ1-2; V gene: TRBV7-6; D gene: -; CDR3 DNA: TGTGCCAGCAGCCTGACAGTCCCCTTTTCTAACTATGGCTACACCTTC; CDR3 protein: CASSLTVPFSNYGYTF
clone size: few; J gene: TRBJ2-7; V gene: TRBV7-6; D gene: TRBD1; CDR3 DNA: TGTGCCAGCCACTCTGGGCAGGGGGCGAGGGAGCAGTACTTC; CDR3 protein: CASHSGQGAREQYF
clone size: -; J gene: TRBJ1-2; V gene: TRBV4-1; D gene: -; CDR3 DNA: TGCGCCAGCAGCCAAGATCGGCGCGGCGACTATGGCTACACCTTC; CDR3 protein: CASSQDRRGDYGYTF
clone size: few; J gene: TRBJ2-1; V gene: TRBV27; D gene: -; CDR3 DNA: TGTGCCAGCAGCTCCAGCGGAAAAGGATACAATGAGCAGTTCTTC; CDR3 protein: CASSSSGKGYNEQFF
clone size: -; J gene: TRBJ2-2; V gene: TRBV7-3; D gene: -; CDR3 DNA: TGTGCCAGCAGCTTATTAGGGTTCAGGTCGGCGAACACCGGGGAGCTGTTTTTT; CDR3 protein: CASSLLGFRSANTGELFF
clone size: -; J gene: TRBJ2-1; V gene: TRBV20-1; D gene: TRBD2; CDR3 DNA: TGCAGTGCTAGGCAACTCGGGACTAGCGGGGGCTATACCTACAATGAGCAGTTCTTC; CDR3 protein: CSARQLGTSGGYTYNEQFF
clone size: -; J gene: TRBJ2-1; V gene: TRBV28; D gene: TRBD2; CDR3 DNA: TGTGCCAGCAGTTTATGGGGAGGGATAACCTACAATGAGCAGTTCTTC; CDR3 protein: CASSLWGGITYNEQFF
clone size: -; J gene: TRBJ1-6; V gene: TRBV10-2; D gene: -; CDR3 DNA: TGCGCCAGCAGTGATGTGGGGGCTTCTCCTAGCTCCTATAATTCACCCCTCCACTTT; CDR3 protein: CASSDVGASPSSYNSPLHF
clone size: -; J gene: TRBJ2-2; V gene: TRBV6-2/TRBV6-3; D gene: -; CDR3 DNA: TGTGCCAGCAGTAGTTCCGCCGGGGAGCTGTTTTTT; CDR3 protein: CASSSSAGELFF
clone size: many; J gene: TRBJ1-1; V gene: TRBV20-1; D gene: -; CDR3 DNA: TGCAGTGCTAGAGATACCGACGCGACAAACCAGCGTGCTGAAGCTTTCTTT; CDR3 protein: CSARDTDATNQRAEAFF
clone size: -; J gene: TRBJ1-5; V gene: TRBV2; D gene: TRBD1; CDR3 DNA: TGTGCCAGCAGTGAATGGACAGGGTCCCAGCCCCAGCATTTT; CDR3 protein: CASSEWTGSQPQHF
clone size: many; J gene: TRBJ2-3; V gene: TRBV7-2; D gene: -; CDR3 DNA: TGTGCCAGCAGCTCTCCCGGGACGGGTTTAGAAGATACGCAGTATTTT; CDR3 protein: CASSSPGTGLEDTQYF
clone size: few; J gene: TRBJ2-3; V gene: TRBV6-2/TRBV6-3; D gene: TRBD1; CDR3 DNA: TGTGCCAGCAGTTACACCCCCCAAGGGGGCTGGACAGATACGCAGTATTTT; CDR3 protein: CASSYTPQGGWTDTQYF
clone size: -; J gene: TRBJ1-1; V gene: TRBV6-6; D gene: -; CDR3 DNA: TGTGCCAGCAGCGAGTTGCAATGGAACACTGAAGCTTTCTTT; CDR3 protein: CASSELQWNTEAFF
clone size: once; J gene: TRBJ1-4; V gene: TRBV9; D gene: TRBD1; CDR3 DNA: TGTGCCAGCAGCTCTGACAGGGGCACAGCAACTAATGAAAAACTGTTTTTT; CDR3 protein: CASSSDRGTATNEKLFF
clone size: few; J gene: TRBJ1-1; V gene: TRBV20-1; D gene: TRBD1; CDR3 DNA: TGCAGTGCTAGAGACTGGACAGGGAGCACTGAAGCTTTCTTT; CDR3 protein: CSARDWTGSTEAFF
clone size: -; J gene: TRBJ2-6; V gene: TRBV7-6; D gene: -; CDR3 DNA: TGTGCTAGCAGCCCAAGGGGGGGGCCTGGGGCCAACGTCCTGACTTTC; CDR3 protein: CASSPRGGPGANVLTF
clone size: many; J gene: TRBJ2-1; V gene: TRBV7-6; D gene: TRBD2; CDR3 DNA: TGTGCCAGCAGCTTATATAGCGGGGGAGACTCCTACAATGAGCAGTTCTTC; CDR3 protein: CASSLYSGGDSYNEQFF
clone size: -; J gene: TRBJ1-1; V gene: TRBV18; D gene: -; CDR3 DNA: TGTGCCAGCTCACCCCCGGCGATTGAAACTGAAGCTTTCTTT; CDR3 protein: CASSPPAIETEAFF
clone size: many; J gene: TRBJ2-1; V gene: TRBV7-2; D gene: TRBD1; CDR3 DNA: TGTGCCAGCAGCTCTACAGGGGGCCTCTACAATGAGCAGTTCTTC; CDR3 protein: CASSSTGGLYNEQFF
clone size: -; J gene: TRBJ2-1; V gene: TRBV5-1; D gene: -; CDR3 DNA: TGCGCCAGCAGCTTGGCCCAGGTCTACAATGAGCAGTTCTTC; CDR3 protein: CASSLAQVYNEQFF
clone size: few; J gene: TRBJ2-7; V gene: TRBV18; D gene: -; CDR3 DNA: TGTGCCAGCTCACCCTCTCTCTACGAGCAGTACTTC; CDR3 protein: CASSPSLYEQYF
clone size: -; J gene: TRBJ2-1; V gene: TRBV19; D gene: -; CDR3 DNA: TGTGCCAGTAGTATCCCGACAGGACTGGAGGATGAGCAGTTCTTC; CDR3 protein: CASSIPTGLEDEQFF
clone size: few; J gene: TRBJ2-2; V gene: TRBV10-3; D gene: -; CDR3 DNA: TGTGCCATCATGGGAGCCGTCACCGGGGAGCTGTTTTTT; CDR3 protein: CAIMGAVTGELFF
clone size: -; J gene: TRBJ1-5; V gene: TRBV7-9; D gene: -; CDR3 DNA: TGTGCCAGCAGCTTAGGATCGAAGAGTCAGCCCCAGCATTTT; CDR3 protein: CASSLGSKSQPQHF
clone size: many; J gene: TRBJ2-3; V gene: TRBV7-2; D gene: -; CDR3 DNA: TGTGCCAGCAGCTTAATAAATCCCGCGCCGCAGTATTTT; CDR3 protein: CASSLINPAPQYF
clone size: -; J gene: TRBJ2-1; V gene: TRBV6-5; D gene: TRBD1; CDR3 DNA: TGTGCCAGCAGCCTTACGTACGACAGGGGGTACAATGAGCAGTTCTTC; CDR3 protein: CASSLTYDRGYNEQFF
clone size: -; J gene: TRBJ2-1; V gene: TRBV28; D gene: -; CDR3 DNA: TGTGCCAGCAGTTTGTATACAGGATACAATGAGCAGTTCTTC; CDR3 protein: CASSLYTGYNEQFF
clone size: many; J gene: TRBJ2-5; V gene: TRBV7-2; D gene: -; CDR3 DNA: TGTGCCAGCAGCTTAGGTGCACCCCAAGAGACCCAGTACTTC; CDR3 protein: CASSLGAPQETQYF
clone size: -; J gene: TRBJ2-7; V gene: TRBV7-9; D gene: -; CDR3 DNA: TGTGCCAGCAGCCCTGGGGAGCTCTCCTACGAGCAGTACTTC; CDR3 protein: CASSPGELSYEQYF